The rows below give T cell receptor beta chains drawn from one sample of a study of T cell responses to AZD1222 COVID-19 vaccine. Produced via immunoSEQ multiplex PCR; TCRdb's table is partial and in-frame only. The sample includes roughly 67,000 clones, about 88% of them seen just once. Material: peripheral blood, obtained 28 days after the second AZD1222 dose. The receptors shown here come from an adult who received the AZD1222 COVID-19 vaccine. Each CDR3 is given with its conserved first and last residue. Each record gives: D gene, V gene, clone size, J gene, CDR3 DNA, CDR3 protein. D genes are given only for firm matches. Clone size is shown for a subset of rows, as once, few, many or a class of expanded clone.

d_gene: TRBD2; v_gene: TRBV27; abundance: once; j_gene: TRBJ2-1; CDR3nt: TGTGCCAGCAGAGGTAGCGAAGGGAGGGCTTCCAATGAGCAGTTCTTC; CDR3aa: CASRGSEGRASNEQFF
d_gene: .; v_gene: TRBV3-1/TRBV3-2; abundance: .; j_gene: TRBJ2-3; CDR3nt: TGTGCCAGCAGCCAAGATATGGCTACAGGAACAGATACGCAGTATTTT; CDR3aa: CASSQDMATGTDTQYF
d_gene: TRBD1; v_gene: TRBV18; abundance: once; j_gene: TRBJ1-1; CDR3nt: TGTGCCAGCTCACCAGACAGGGGGCCGGGGACTGAAGCTTTCTTT; CDR3aa: CASSPDRGPGTEAFF
d_gene: .; v_gene: TRBV19; abundance: once; j_gene: TRBJ2-7; CDR3nt: TGTGCCAGTAGTACGACTAGGGGACCCTACGAGCAGTACTTC; CDR3aa: CASSTTRGPYEQYF
d_gene: .; v_gene: TRBV21-1; abundance: .; j_gene: TRBJ2-7; CDR3nt: TGTGCCAGCAGCCCAGGCGTACAGCGAGCCTACGAGCAGTACTTC; CDR3aa: CASSPGVQRAYEQYF
d_gene: .; v_gene: TRBV27; abundance: .; j_gene: TRBJ1-1; CDR3nt: TGTGCCAGCAGTTTATATCGGAATACTGAAGCTTTCTTT; CDR3aa: CASSLYRNTEAFF
d_gene: TRBD2; v_gene: TRBV28; abundance: .; j_gene: TRBJ2-1; CDR3nt: TGTGCCAGCACCGAAGCGGGAGGTGTCATAAATGAGCAGTTCTTC; CDR3aa: CASTEAGGVINEQFF
d_gene: .; v_gene: TRBV5-4; abundance: .; j_gene: TRBJ2-5; CDR3nt: TGTGCCAGCAGCTTACCGGGACCCCAAGAAGAGACCCAGTACTTC; CDR3aa: CASSLPGPQEETQYF
d_gene: TRBD2; v_gene: TRBV7-6; abundance: once; j_gene: TRBJ2-1; CDR3nt: TGTGCCAGCAGCAAGAGCGGGACGACCTACAATGAGCAGTTCTTC; CDR3aa: CASSKSGTTYNEQFF
d_gene: TRBD2; v_gene: TRBV6-5; abundance: .; j_gene: TRBJ2-7; CDR3nt: TGTGCCAGCGGGGAGGGTATCTACGAGCAGTACTTC; CDR3aa: CASGEGIYEQYF
d_gene: .; v_gene: TRBV28; abundance: .; j_gene: TRBJ1-2; CDR3nt: TGTGCCAGCAGTTTGGGGGGACTTGGCTACACCTTC; CDR3aa: CASSLGGLGYTF
d_gene: TRBD1; v_gene: TRBV6-5; abundance: once; j_gene: TRBJ2-7; CDR3nt: TGTGCCAGCTTACGGGACAGCACCTACGAGCAGTACTTC; CDR3aa: CASLRDSTYEQYF
d_gene: TRBD1; v_gene: TRBV2; abundance: once; j_gene: TRBJ1-1; CDR3nt: TGTGCCCGAGACAGGGGGCGAACTGAAGCTTTCTTT; CDR3aa: CARDRGRTEAFF
d_gene: TRBD2; v_gene: TRBV18; abundance: few; j_gene: TRBJ2-5; CDR3nt: TGTGCCAGCTCATCCGTCTTAGCGGGACGGGAAGAGACCCAGTACTTC; CDR3aa: CASSSVLAGREETQYF
d_gene: .; v_gene: TRBV2; abundance: .; j_gene: TRBJ1-3; CDR3nt: TGTGCCAGCAGCGCCTTATTAGGGAACACCATATATTTT; CDR3aa: CASSALLGNTIYF
d_gene: .; v_gene: TRBV7-9; abundance: .; j_gene: TRBJ1-1; CDR3nt: TGTGCCAGCAGCTTTCAGGGTGCGGCTGAAGCTTTCTTT; CDR3aa: CASSFQGAAEAFF
d_gene: .; v_gene: TRBV10-2; abundance: .; j_gene: TRBJ2-7; CDR3nt: TGCGCCAGCAGTCCCGGGACGCAGGGCTACGAGCAGTACTTC; CDR3aa: CASSPGTQGYEQYF
d_gene: TRBD1; v_gene: TRBV5-4; abundance: .; j_gene: TRBJ1-4; CDR3nt: TGTGCCAGCAGCTCAGAAAGGGGGCGGTTTGGTAATGAAAAACTGTTTTTT; CDR3aa: CASSSERGRFGNEKLFF
d_gene: .; v_gene: TRBV7-9; abundance: .; j_gene: TRBJ2-7; CDR3nt: TGTGCCAGCAGCTTTCCCCAGGGAAATACCTACGAGCAGTACTTC; CDR3aa: CASSFPQGNTYEQYF
d_gene: TRBD1; v_gene: TRBV11-3; abundance: .; j_gene: TRBJ2-7; CDR3nt: TGTGCCAGCAGCCCCAGGACAGGGGAGAGCACCTTC; CDR3aa: CASSPRTGESTF
d_gene: TRBD1; v_gene: TRBV28; abundance: .; j_gene: TRBJ1-4; CDR3nt: TGTGCCAGCAGAACCGGACAGGGAGGAGAAAAACTGTTTTTT; CDR3aa: CASRTGQGGEKLFF
d_gene: .; v_gene: TRBV2; abundance: .; j_gene: TRBJ1-5; CDR3nt: TGTGCCAGCAGTGGCACTGACAGCTGGGGGAATCAGCCCCAGCATTTT; CDR3aa: CASSGTDSWGNQPQHF
d_gene: .; v_gene: TRBV6-5; abundance: once; j_gene: TRBJ2-1; CDR3nt: TGTGCCACTGGCATATCAGGGTACGATGAGCAGTTCTTC; CDR3aa: CATGISGYDEQFF
d_gene: .; v_gene: TRBV18; abundance: .; j_gene: TRBJ2-3; CDR3nt: TGTGCCAGCTCACCATCTTACACAGATACGCAGTATTTT; CDR3aa: CASSPSYTDTQYF
d_gene: TRBD1; v_gene: TRBV3-1/TRBV3-2; abundance: .; j_gene: TRBJ2-6; CDR3nt: TGTGCCAGCAGCCAAGAACAGGGGGCTTCTGGGGCCAACGTCCTGACTTTC; CDR3aa: CASSQEQGASGANVLTF
d_gene: TRBD1; v_gene: TRBV5-1; abundance: .; j_gene: TRBJ2-7; CDR3nt: TGCGCCAGCAGCTCAACCGGGACAGGGGTTCCCTACGAGCAGTACTTC; CDR3aa: CASSSTGTGVPYEQYF
d_gene: .; v_gene: TRBV19; abundance: .; j_gene: TRBJ2-1; CDR3nt: TGTGCCAGTAGCCCCAGAGCAGGTCCGGGGGAGCAGTTCTTC; CDR3aa: CASSPRAGPGEQFF
d_gene: .; v_gene: TRBV21-1; abundance: .; j_gene: TRBJ1-5; CDR3nt: TGTGCCAGCTCCCAATATCAGCCCCAGCATTTT; CDR3aa: CASSQYQPQHF
d_gene: TRBD1; v_gene: TRBV23-1; abundance: .; j_gene: TRBJ1-5; CDR3nt: TGCGCCAGCACCCTTTTCCAAACTGGGACAGTAGTGAATCAGCCCCAGCATTTT; CDR3aa: CASTLFQTGTVVNQPQHF
d_gene: TRBD1; v_gene: TRBV3-1/TRBV3-2; abundance: .; j_gene: TRBJ1-3; CDR3nt: TGTGCCAGCAGCCCCACAGGGGGAATTAGAACCATATATTTT; CDR3aa: CASSPTGGIRTIYF
d_gene: TRBD2; v_gene: TRBV5-1; abundance: .; j_gene: TRBJ2-1; CDR3nt: TGCGCCAGCAGCTTGGTACTAGCGGACTACAATGAGCAGTTCTTC; CDR3aa: CASSLVLADYNEQFF
d_gene: .; v_gene: TRBV11-2; abundance: few; j_gene: TRBJ2-5; CDR3nt: TGTGCCAGCAGCTCTAGACCATTAGTTGCGGGCCAAGAGACCCAGTACTTC; CDR3aa: CASSSRPLVAGQETQYF
d_gene: .; v_gene: TRBV7-3; abundance: .; j_gene: TRBJ1-1; CDR3nt: TGTGCCAGCAGCTTAGGACGGACCACTGAAGCTTTCTTT; CDR3aa: CASSLGRTTEAFF
d_gene: .; v_gene: TRBV7-3; abundance: once; j_gene: TRBJ2-1; CDR3nt: TGTGCCAGCAGCGGGGATGGCGCCCAGTACTCCTACAATGAGCAGTTCTTC; CDR3aa: CASSGDGAQYSYNEQFF
d_gene: .; v_gene: TRBV12-3/TRBV12-4; abundance: .; j_gene: TRBJ1-1; CDR3nt: TGTGCCAGCAGTTTAACAAACACTGAAGCTTTCTTT; CDR3aa: CASSLTNTEAFF
d_gene: .; v_gene: TRBV7-2; abundance: .; j_gene: TRBJ2-1; CDR3nt: TGTGCCAGCAGCCCTGACAGGAATCGCTACAATGAGCAGTTCTTC; CDR3aa: CASSPDRNRYNEQFF
d_gene: .; v_gene: TRBV15; abundance: .; j_gene: TRBJ1-5; CDR3nt: TGTGCCACCAGCAGAGAGCTAGGGGCCGCGGACCAGCCCCAGCATTTT; CDR3aa: CATSRELGAADQPQHF
d_gene: TRBD1; v_gene: TRBV27; abundance: once; j_gene: TRBJ1-1; CDR3nt: TGTGCCAGCAGTTTATCTAGAGGACAGGGGATGAACACTGAAGCTTTCTTT; CDR3aa: CASSLSRGQGMNTEAFF
d_gene: .; v_gene: TRBV11-3; abundance: once; j_gene: TRBJ2-1; CDR3nt: TGTGCCAGCAGCTTAGTTGGGACGCGGGGCAATGAGCAGTTCTTC; CDR3aa: CASSLVGTRGNEQFF
d_gene: .; v_gene: TRBV7-9; abundance: .; j_gene: TRBJ1-2; CDR3nt: TGTGCCAGCAGCTTAGCCGAAACACAGGAGGACTATGGCTACACCTTC; CDR3aa: CASSLAETQEDYGYTF
d_gene: TRBD1; v_gene: TRBV7-6; abundance: .; j_gene: TRBJ1-2; CDR3nt: TGTGCCAGCAGCCTTCAGGCGGGACAGGGGTCTGGCTACACCTTC; CDR3aa: CASSLQAGQGSGYTF
d_gene: .; v_gene: TRBV19; abundance: .; j_gene: TRBJ1-1; CDR3nt: TGTGCCAGTAGTCCAGGGGCGGGTAGCACTGAAGCTTTCTTT; CDR3aa: CASSPGAGSTEAFF
d_gene: .; v_gene: TRBV7-2; abundance: once; j_gene: TRBJ1-3; CDR3nt: TGTGCCAGCAGCCCAGGACCTGGAAACACCATATATTTT; CDR3aa: CASSPGPGNTIYF
d_gene: TRBD1; v_gene: TRBV4-1; abundance: .; j_gene: TRBJ1-5; CDR3nt: TGCGCCAGCAGCCAAGATGGCGCAGGGGGCTATGTTGGCAATCAGCCCCAGCATTTT; CDR3aa: CASSQDGAGGYVGNQPQHF
d_gene: .; v_gene: TRBV25-1; abundance: .; j_gene: TRBJ1-5; CDR3nt: TGTGCCAGCAGTGCCTTGTATAGCAATCAGCCCCAGCATTTT; CDR3aa: CASSALYSNQPQHF
d_gene: TRBD1; v_gene: TRBV7-2; abundance: few; j_gene: TRBJ1-4; CDR3nt: TGTGCCAGCAGCTTAGCGGGTGGGACAGGCGGTGAAAAACTGTTTTTT; CDR3aa: CASSLAGGTGGEKLFF
d_gene: .; v_gene: TRBV11-2; abundance: .; j_gene: TRBJ2-7; CDR3nt: TGTGCCAGCAGCTGGGCGTTTGTGGACAGACAAAAGGAGCAGTACTTC; CDR3aa: CASSWAFVDRQKEQYF
d_gene: .; v_gene: TRBV21-1; abundance: .; j_gene: TRBJ2-5; CDR3nt: TGTGCCAGCAGCAAAGAACAAGAGACCCAGTACTTC; CDR3aa: CASSKEQETQYF
d_gene: .; v_gene: TRBV19; abundance: .; j_gene: TRBJ1-6; CDR3nt: TGTGCCAGTAGTATGGAGGTCAATTCACCCCTCCACTTT; CDR3aa: CASSMEVNSPLHF
d_gene: .; v_gene: TRBV5-5; abundance: .; j_gene: TRBJ2-7; CDR3nt: TGTGCCAGCAGCTTGCCTTACGAGCAGTACTTC; CDR3aa: CASSLPYEQYF
d_gene: TRBD1; v_gene: TRBV14; abundance: .; j_gene: TRBJ2-3; CDR3nt: TGTGCCAGCAGCCAAGGGGACAGATACACAGATACGCAGTATTTT; CDR3aa: CASSQGDRYTDTQYF
d_gene: .; v_gene: TRBV10-2; abundance: .; j_gene: TRBJ2-2; CDR3nt: TGCGCCAGCCAGCCGGGACAGAACACCGGGGAGCTGTTTTTT; CDR3aa: CASQPGQNTGELFF
d_gene: TRBD1; v_gene: TRBV5-8; abundance: few; j_gene: TRBJ1-5; CDR3nt: TGTGCCAGCAGCTTTGGGGGGGACAGTCAGCCCCAGCATTTT; CDR3aa: CASSFGGDSQPQHF
d_gene: .; v_gene: TRBV5-1; abundance: .; j_gene: TRBJ2-5; CDR3nt: TGCGCCAGCAGCTTGGCTAGTGAGACCCAGTACTTC; CDR3aa: CASSLASETQYF
d_gene: .; v_gene: TRBV9; abundance: .; j_gene: TRBJ1-1; CDR3nt: TGTGCCAGCAGCGCGGACAGATACATGAACACTGAAGCTTTCTTT; CDR3aa: CASSADRYMNTEAFF
d_gene: .; v_gene: TRBV7-3; abundance: .; j_gene: TRBJ2-1; CDR3nt: TGTGCCAGCAGCTCGTCGTCCGAATCCTACAATGAGCAGTTCTTC; CDR3aa: CASSSSSESYNEQFF
d_gene: .; v_gene: TRBV3-1/TRBV3-2; abundance: .; j_gene: TRBJ1-2; CDR3nt: TGTGCCAGCAGCCAAGTGGAACGGAGCAAGGGTTCCTATGGCTACACCTTC; CDR3aa: CASSQVERSKGSYGYTF